A single sample gave rise to the 9 T cell receptor beta chains below, sequenced in a study of blood T cell repertoires in COVID-19. TCRdb's table, derived via immunoSEQ multiplex PCR, lists solely in-frame clones and lacks some. This table has around 90,000 clones, roughly 80% appearing once. The sample consisted of peripheral blood. The receptors shown here come from a human donor in a cohort sampled during active COVID-19.

V usage is TRBV2 and J usage is TRBJ2-7; TRBD2 aligns across 7 bases. With 2 bases clipped from V and 2 bases from J, the junction kept 6 bases outside the gene matches. The CDR3 is 15 amino acids. The germline V gene has CDR1 SNHLY and CDR2 FYNNEI. In nucleotides, the CDR3 is TGTGCCAGCAGTGAAAGGCGGGAGCTAACCTACGAGCAGTACTTC. Translating gives CASSERRELTYEQYF.

This chain joins TRBV2 and TRBJ2-3; 11 bases align to TRBD2. This CDR3 has 16 amino acids. Germline lookup yields CDR1 SNHLY and CDR2 FYNNEI. Trimming cost V 4 bases and J 0 bases; bases outside gene matches: 3. The CDR3, as DNA: TGTGCCAGCAGTGTAACTAGCGGGGGTAGCACAGATACGCAGTATTTT. This translates into CASSVTSGGSTDTQYF.

J is TRBJ2-1 and V is TRBV10-3; maybe TRBD1 (6 bases). With 0 bases removed from V and 12 bases from J, the gap between germline ends came to 9 bases. CDR3 length: 12 amino acids. Germline CDR1 and CDR2: ENHRY and SYGVKD. CDR3 bases: TGTGCCATCAGTGAGTCTGGGGGCAGGCAGTTCTTC. Residues: CAISESGGRQFF.

The chain couples TRBV3-1 (or the pseudogene TRBV3-2) to TRBJ1-1, with 8 bases lining up with TRBD1. CDR1 is LGHDT and CDR2 is YNNKEL in the germline V gene (reference sequence). The CDR3 is 14 amino acids. V lost 0 bases to trimming and J lost 8 bases; unmatched junction nucleotides: 5. The CDR3 loop reads CASSQERNRGEAFF. CDR3 sequence (DNA): TGTGCCAGCAGCCAAGAAAGAAACAGGGGGGAAGCTTTCTTT.

This chain joins TRBV19 and TRBJ1-2, with D possibly being TRBD1 (5 bases). CDR1 and CDR2 (germline): LNHDA, SQIVND (reference sequence). Trimming pared 3 bases from V and 6 bases from J, leaving 17 bases between. The CDR3 has 15 amino acids. Here the CDR3 reads CASSISLGRWNGYTF. The CDR3 bases are TGTGCCAGTAGTATTTCCTTGGGGCGATGGAATGGCTACACCTTC.

V gene TRBV7-9 combines with J gene TRBJ2-7, with TRBD1 matching 11 bases. V was pared by 6 bases and J by 5 bases, with 12 bases of the junction left unmatched. The CDR3 extends over 16 amino acids. Germline CDR1 SEHNR, CDR2 FQNEAQ (reference sequence). CDR3 amino acids: CASRTTPGTGGDEQYF. Here the CDR3 DNA reads TGTGCCAGCAGGACAACTCCCGGGACAGGGGGGGACGAGCAGTACTTC.

V gene TRBV6-5 combines with J gene TRBJ2-2; D is uncertain. Germline CDR1 reads MNHEY; CDR2 reads SVGAGI. The CDR3 has 13 amino acids. Between the trimmed V and J ends, which lost 1 base and 6 bases, there was a span of 6 bases. The CDR3 DNA reads as TGTGCCAGCAGTTACTTAACTGCCGGGGAGCTGTTTTTT. Translating gives CASSYLTAGELFF.

The J gene is TRBJ2-7, the V gene TRBV10-3, with 7 bases that match TRBD2. This CDR3 contains 16 residues. Germline V gene lookup returns CDR1 ENHRY and CDR2 SYGVKD. With V trimmed by 0 bases and J by 2 bases, 7 bases remained unmatched. CDR3 amino acids: CAISESFGGRAYEQYF. The DNA of the CDR3 is TGTGCCATCAGTGAGTCGTTTGGTGGGAGGGCCTACGAGCAGTACTTC.

This rearrangement joins TRBV10-1 to TRBJ2-7, with 8 positions matching TRBD1. V shed 1 base, J shed 1 base, and the junction held 6 bases outside the gene matches. The germline V gene has CDR1 WNHNN and CDR2 SYGVQD (reference sequence). There are 16 residues in the CDR3. As DNA, the CDR3 is TGCGCCAGCAGTGAGTATGGGACAGGTAGTTCCTACGAGCAGTACTTC. The encoded protein is CASSEYGTGSSYEQYF.